Below, one TCR beta chain is given with its context. Every donor, a Caucasian adult, lived in Nashville, Tennessee. This sample is part of a study of shared clonotypes between healthy human individuals. The CDR3 length is 14 residues. Trimming left V 2 bases short and J 2 bases short, with 7 bases between. Germline V gene lookup returns CDR1 WNHNN and CDR2 SYGVQD (reference sequence). Some clones are missing from TCRdb's copy, which holds only in-frame ones; the method was immunoSEQ multiplex PCR. Among about 490,000 clones listed, roughly four fifths were seen once. The TCR sequence derives from a woman aged 40 to 50 in good health. Some clones in this sample may be carry-over from other donors' samples. The chain has TRBV10-1 and TRBJ2-1, with D tentatively TRBD1 or TRBD2 (5 bases each). Sequences were obtained from PBMCs. CDR3 loop: CASSEGGTYNEQFF. CDR3 sequence (DNA): TGCGCCAGCAGTGAGGGGGGAACCTACAATGAGCAGTTCTTC.